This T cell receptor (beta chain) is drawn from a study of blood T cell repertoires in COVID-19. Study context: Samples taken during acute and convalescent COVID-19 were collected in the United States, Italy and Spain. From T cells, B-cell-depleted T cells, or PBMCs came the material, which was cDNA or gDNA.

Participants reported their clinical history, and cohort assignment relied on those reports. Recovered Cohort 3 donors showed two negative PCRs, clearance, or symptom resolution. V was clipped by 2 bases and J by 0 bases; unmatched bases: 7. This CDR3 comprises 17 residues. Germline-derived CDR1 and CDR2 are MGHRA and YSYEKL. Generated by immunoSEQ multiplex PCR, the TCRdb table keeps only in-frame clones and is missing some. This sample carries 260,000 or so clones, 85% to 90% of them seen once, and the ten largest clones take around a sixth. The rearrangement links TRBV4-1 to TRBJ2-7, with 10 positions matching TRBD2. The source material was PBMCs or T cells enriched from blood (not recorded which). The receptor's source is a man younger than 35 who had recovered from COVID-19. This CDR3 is CASSQIFSGGSSYEQYF. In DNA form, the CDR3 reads TGCGCCAGCAGCCAAATCTTTAGCGGGGGGAGCTCCTACGAGCAGTACTTC.